These 31 T cell receptor beta chains came from one sample sequenced in a study of identical twins. Each CDR3 protein gets one entry after TCRdb re-called the 5' RACE reads with MiXCR. Here the sample spans 300,000 to 400,000 distinct CDR3 sequences, around 9.7% being singletons. Sample: naive T cells sorted from blood. The receptors shown here come from a woman in her forties or fifties in good health.

At least ten counts were recorded for this clonotype. The chain couples TRBV24-1 to TRBJ2-2; D uncertain. V dropped 7 bases and J dropped 1 base, with 9 bases sitting between them. Germline V gene lookup returns CDR1 KGHDR and CDR2 SFDVKD. There are 14 residues in the CDR3. Here the CDR3 reads CATRGHGNTGELFF. The CDR3 coding sequence is TGTGCCACCAGGGGCCACGGGAACACCGGGGAGCTGTTTTTT.

This sequence joins TRBV5-1 and TRBJ2-3; 11 bases map to TRBD2. CDR1 and CDR2 (germline): SGHRS, YFSETQ. Trimming cost V 2 bases and J 4 bases; bases outside gene matches: 9. The CDR3 covers 17 residues. The CDR3 loop reads CASSLYISGRAADTQYF. CDR3 nucleotide sequence: TGCGCCAGCAGCTTATACATTAGCGGGAGGGCCGCAGATACGCAGTATTTT.

V is TRBV11-2 and J is TRBJ2-4; D uncertain. Between the trimmed V and J ends, which lost 1 base and 6 bases, there was a span of 4 bases. Germline-derived CDR1 and CDR2 are SGHAT and FQNNGV. The CDR3 sequence is 12 residues long. The CDR3 loop is CASSLGGNIQYF. The CDR3 DNA follows: TGTGCCAGCAGCTTAGGGGGAAACATTCAGTACTTC.

The chain employs TRBV3-1 and TRBJ2-3; possibly TRBD2 for D (6 bases). Germline CDR1 reads LGHDT; CDR2 reads YNNKEL (reference sequence). V was cut by 1 base and J by 4 bases, with 6 bases left in between. CDR3 size: 13 residues. CDR3 nucleotide sequence: TGTGCCAGCAGCCAAGGGAGGGCAGATACGCAGTATTTT. Translating it yields CASSQGRADTQYF.

The chain links TRBV27 to TRBJ2-7; possibly TRBD2 for D (5 bases). The CDR3 consists of 13 residues. V was clipped by 5 bases and J by 2 bases, with 10 bases between them. The germline V gene encodes CDR1 MNHEY and CDR2 SMNVEV (reference sequence). Written as DNA, the CDR3 is TGTGCCAGCAGTAGGAGGCCTACCTACGAGCAGTACTTC. It yields the protein CASSRRPTYEQYF.

Many counts were recorded for this clonotype. The chain joins TRBV5-1 to TRBJ2-1; TRBD2 matches 7 bases. The CDR3 consists of 14 residues. Trimming removed 0 bases from V and 8 bases from J; junction bases left unmatched: 5. Germline CDR1 SGHRS, CDR2 YFSETQ. CDR3 DNA: TGCGCCAGCAGCTTGGGACTAGCTTTGGATGAGCAGTTCTTC. As protein: CASSLGLALDEQFF.

This clonotype has a handful of counts. V is TRBV20-1 and J is TRBJ2-1; 13 bases align to TRBD2. Losses at the gene ends were 5 bases for V and 11 bases for J; bases not matched to a gene: 6. This CDR3 contains 13 residues. The germline CDR1 and CDR2 sequences are DFQATT and SNEGSKA (reference sequence). The CDR3 DNA sequence: TGCAGTGCTGCTACTAGCGGGAGGGTACAGCAGTTCTTC. The encoded protein is CSAATSGRVQQFF.

There are a few counts of this clonotype. This chain connects TRBV6-6 to TRBJ2-1, with TRBD2 matching over 7 bases. After removal of 5 bases from V and 9 bases from J, the junction contained 10 bases not matched to a gene. The CDR3 contains 14 residues. Germline V gene data show CDR1 as MNHNY and CDR2 as SVGAGI (reference sequence). Here the CDR3 reads CASSTGLVSSEQFF. CDR3 in DNA: TGTGCCAGCAGTACAGGACTAGTGAGTAGTGAGCAGTTCTTC.

The count of this clonotype is one. The chain's CDR3 is CSASEPGTSSYEQYF. The DNA of the CDR3 is TGCAGTGCTAGCGAACCCGGGACTAGCTCCTACGAGCAGTACTTC. The chain employs TRBV20-1 and TRBJ2-7; 8 nucleotides line up with TRBD2. The length of the CDR3 is 15 residues. After removal of 3 bases from V and 0 bases from J, the junction contained 7 bases not matched to a gene. In germline, CDR1 is DFQATT, CDR2 SNEGSKA (reference sequence).

There are a few counts of this clonotype. The chain joins TRBV30 to TRBJ2-2; D is ambiguous. V lost 0 bases, J lost 3 bases, and 8 bases lay in between. In germline, CDR1 is GTSNPN, CDR2 SVGIG (reference sequence). The CDR3 totals 14 residues. The CDR3 sequence: CAWSVRPYTGELFF. The CDR3 coding sequence is TGTGCCTGGAGTGTACGTCCATACACCGGGGAGCTGTTTTTT. The entire variable domain, with the rest obtained from reference TRBV30 and TRBJ2-2, is as follows: SQTIHQWPATLVQPVGSPLSLECTVEGTSNPNLYWYRQAAGRGLQLLFYSVGIGQISSEVPQNLSASRPQDRQFILSSKKLLLSDSGFYLCAWSVRPYTGELFFGEGSRLTVL.

J is TRBJ2-7 and V is TRBV7-9, with D perhaps being TRBD1 or TRBD2 (5 bases each). Between the trimmed V and J ends, which lost 5 bases and 5 bases, there was a span of 13 bases. Per the germline V gene, CDR1 is SEHNR and CDR2 is FQNEAQ (reference sequence). The CDR3 has 13 residues. DNA of the CDR3: TGTGCCAGCAGCCCCTGGGACGACCACGAGCAGTACTTC. Translated, it gives CASSPWDDHEQYF.

This clonotype was recorded at least ten times. This chain links TRBV5-1 with TRBJ1-4, with a weak D call TRBD1 (5 bases). Germline V lookup: CDR1 SGHRS, CDR2 YFSETQ. The CDR3 is 14 amino acids. Trimming stripped 0 bases from V and 6 bases from J, with 9 bases between. The CDR3 sequence is CASSLAGGDEKLFF. In nucleotides, the CDR3 is TGCGCCAGCAGCTTGGCGGGGGGAGATGAAAAACTGTTTTTT.

This chain connects TRBV6-4 to TRBJ2-1, with D possibly called TRBD1 or TRBD2 (5 bases each). Looked up from germline, CDR1 is MRHNA and CDR2 is SNTAGT. V was trimmed by 4 bases and J by 0 bases, leaving 13 bases between them. The CDR3 has 16 residues. For the CDR3, the DNA is TGTGCCAGCAGTGGGGGACGGATGAGCTCCTACAATGAGCAGTTCTTC. This codes for CASSGGRMSSYNEQFF.

This clonotype came up a few times. V is TRBV12-3 or TRBV12-4 and J is TRBJ2-5; D is perhaps TRBD1 (6 bases). V was clipped by 5 bases and J by 5 bases, with 18 bases between them. The CDR3 has 15 residues. The CDR3 bases are TGTGCCAGCAGTCTTACTTCGACAGGTCGGGAGACCCAGTACTTC. It yields the protein CASSLTSTGRETQYF.

This clonotype has just a few counts. This sequence joins TRBV6-5 and TRBJ2-7; tentatively, D is TRBD1 (6 bases). The CDR3 contains 15 residues. Germline V gene lookup returns CDR1 MNHEY and CDR2 SVGAGI. Deletions cut 7 bases from V and 2 bases from J, with 18 bases between. CDR3 residues: CASTQGQVGTYEQYV. The DNA for the CDR3 is TGTGCCAGCACTCAGGGGCAGGTGGGGACCTACGAGCAGTACGTC.

This clonotype was observed a few times. The chain recombines TRBV7-9 with TRBJ2-5, with 7 bases lining up with TRBD2. This CDR3 has 17 residues. The junction had 13 bases not matched to a gene; V was cut back by 5 bases and J by 1 base. From germline, CDR1 is SEHNR and CDR2 FQNEAQ (reference sequence). DNA of the CDR3: TGTGCCAGCAGCCCACACCCCGGGACTATAATCCAAGAGACCCAGTACTTC. Residues: CASSPHPGTIIQETQYF.

The chain links TRBV12-3 or TRBV12-4 to TRBJ2-1; TRBD2 matches 13 bases. V shed 5 bases and J 15 bases; nucleotides not matched to a gene: 13. The CDR3 runs 15 residues. The CDR3 bases are TGTGCCAGCAGTCTACTAGCGGGAGGGCCCAGACAAATGTTCTTC. Translated, it gives CASSLLAGGPRQMFF.

This clonotype was observed a handful of times. The gene calls are TRBV7-6 and TRBJ2-3; TRBD2 agrees at 15 bases. Trimming cost V 0 bases and J 0 bases; bases outside gene matches: 7. Germline values: CDR1 SGHVS, CDR2 FNYEAQ. The CDR3 runs to 20 residues. CDR3: CASSLALGLAGGPSTDTQYF. The CDR3 DNA reads TGTGCCAGCAGCTTAGCGTTGGGACTAGCGGGAGGACCTAGCACAGATACGCAGTATTTT.

V usage is TRBV25-1 and J usage is TRBJ1-5; unclear D gene. The CDR3 sequence is 14 residues long. The germline V gene encodes CDR1 MGHDK and CDR2 SYGVNS. Trimming pared 3 bases from V and 6 bases from J, leaving 12 bases between. CDR3 residues: CASSDRQPGQPQHF. The DNA for the CDR3 is TGTGCCAGCAGTGATCGTCAGCCCGGTCAGCCCCAGCATTTT.

The chain links TRBV7-3 to TRBJ2-1; 7 positions match TRBD1. The trim removed 4 bases at V and 3 bases at J, leaving 6 bases unmatched. CDR1 is SGHTA and CDR2 is FQGTGA in the germline V gene. This CDR3 has 15 residues. For the CDR3, the DNA is TGTGCCAGCAGCTCGACAGGGTCCCTCTACAATGAGCAGTTCTTC. It is translated as CASSSTGSLYNEQFF.

This clonotype has a handful of counts. The genes are TRBV10-3 and TRBJ2-2, with 8 bases identical to TRBD2. The V and J ends lost 3 bases and 5 bases, in that order; junction bases with no gene match: 8. Germline CDR1 ENHRY, CDR2 SYGVKD. The CDR3 consists of 16 residues. The CDR3 coding sequence is TGTGCCATCAGTGACGTAAGCGGGAGAGGTACCGGGGAGCTGTTTTTT. Its translation: CAISDVSGRGTGELFF.

The rearrangement uses TRBV20-1 and TRBJ2-3; TRBD2 agrees at 7 bases. The CDR3 has 14 amino acids. Unmatched junction bases numbered 6, after V lost 4 bases and J lost 2 bases. Germline V gene lookup returns CDR1 DFQATT and CDR2 SNEGSKA (reference sequence). This CDR3 is CSATASGYTDTQYF. CDR3 DNA: TGCAGTGCTACCGCTAGCGGTTACACAGATACGCAGTATTTT.

This clonotype was counted ten times or more. The rearrangement uses TRBV20-1 and TRBJ2-1; possible D gene TRBD2, 5 bases. This CDR3 is 16 amino acids long. The V and J ends lost 0 bases and 4 bases respectively, with 16 bases between them. Looked up from germline, CDR1 is DFQATT and CDR2 is SNEGSKA (reference sequence). For the CDR3, the DNA is TGCAGTGCTAGAGATCTGGGGAGCTTACGGTACAATGAGCAGTTCTTC. This gives the protein CSARDLGSLRYNEQFF.

The V gene is TRBV24-1, the J gene TRBJ2-3, with no clear D. This CDR3 spans 14 amino acids. Germline values: CDR1 KGHDR, CDR2 SFDVKD. Trimming stripped 5 bases from V and 2 bases from J, with 10 bases between. CDR3 in DNA: TGTGCCACCAGTGCGACTGACCTCACAGATACGCAGTATTTT. Amino acid sequence: CATSATDLTDTQYF.

This clonotype was observed many times. The CDR3 reads CASQSKRLGSYNEQFF. Here the CDR3 DNA reads TGTGCCAGTCAATCGAAGCGCTTGGGCTCCTACAATGAGCAGTTCTTC. The chain has TRBV6-5 and TRBJ2-1; unclear D gene. Trimming took 9 bases from V and 0 from J, leaving 18 bases between them. Germline-derived CDR1 and CDR2 are MNHEY and SVGAGI. The length of the CDR3 is 16 residues.

This clonotype was counted only a few times. The chain links TRBV20-1 to TRBJ2-5; D tentatively fits TRBD1 or TRBD2 (5 bases each). V was trimmed by 4 bases and J by 1 base, leaving 10 bases between them. Germline V gene data show CDR1 as DFQATT and CDR2 as SNEGSKA (reference sequence). There are 13 residues in the CDR3. CDR3 loop: CSAILGAQETQYF. For the CDR3, the DNA is TGCAGTGCTATCCTCGGGGCCCAAGAGACCCAGTACTTC.

The chain is built from TRBV9 and TRBJ2-7; D perhaps matches TRBD2 (5 bases). The germline V and J ends were trimmed by 4 bases and 6 bases, with 8 bases remaining between them. This CDR3 has 11 residues. Per germline, CDR1 SGDLS and CDR2 YYNGEE. The CDR3 coding sequence is TGTGCCAGCAGCTCCGGGGTCGAGCAGTACTTC. Amino acids: CASSSGVEQYF.

This clonotype has ten or more counts. V is TRBV12-3 or TRBV12-4 and J is TRBJ2-3; D gene ambiguous. Between the trimmed V and J ends, which lost 0 bases and 3 bases, there was a span of 4 bases. CDR3 length: 13 residues. Written as DNA, the CDR3 is TGTGCCAGCAGTTTAGCGCATACAGATACGCAGTATTTT. Its translation: CASSLAHTDTQYF.

This clonotype was counted many times. One junction end does not reproduce the germline sequence, and a read error may be involved. The chain couples TRBV12-3 or TRBV12-4 to TRBJ1-2, with 8 bases aligning to TRBD1. This CDR3 region has 15 residues. CDR3 amino acids: CASSPRGRQGYDYTF. In DNA form, the CDR3 reads TGTGCCAGCAGCCCTAGGGGTCGACAGGGGTATGACTACACCTTC.

This clonotype has ten or more counts. V and J are TRBV12-3 or TRBV12-4 and TRBJ2-5; D not certain. V shed 2 bases and J shed 3 bases, with 7 bases lying between them. CDR3 length equals 13 residues. CDR3 DNA sequence: TGTGCCAGCAGTTTATACGGAGAAGAGACCCAGTACTTC. It encodes CASSLYGEETQYF.

There are a few counts of this clonotype. The chain has TRBV15 and TRBJ2-5; the D gene is possibly TRBD2 (6 bases). This CDR3 spans 12 amino acids. Germline lookup yields CDR1 LNHNV and CDR2 YYDKDF (reference sequence). V lost 6 bases and J lost 4, with 9 bases in between. CDR3 in amino acids: CATRRDGETQYF. CDR3 DNA sequence: TGTGCCACCAGGCGGGACGGAGAGACCCAGTACTTC.